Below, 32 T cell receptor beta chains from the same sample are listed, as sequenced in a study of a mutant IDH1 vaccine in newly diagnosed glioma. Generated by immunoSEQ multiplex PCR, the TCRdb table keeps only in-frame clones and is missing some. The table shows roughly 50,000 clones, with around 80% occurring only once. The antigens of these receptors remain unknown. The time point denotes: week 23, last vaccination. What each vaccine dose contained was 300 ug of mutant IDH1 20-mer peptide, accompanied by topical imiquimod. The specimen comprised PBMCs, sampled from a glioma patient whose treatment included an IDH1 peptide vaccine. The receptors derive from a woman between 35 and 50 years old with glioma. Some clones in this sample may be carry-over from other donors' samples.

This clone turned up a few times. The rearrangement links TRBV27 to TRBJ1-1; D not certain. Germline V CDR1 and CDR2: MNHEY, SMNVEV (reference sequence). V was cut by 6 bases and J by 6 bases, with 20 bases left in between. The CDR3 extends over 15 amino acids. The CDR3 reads CASRVEVGIVSEAFF. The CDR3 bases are TGTGCCAGCAGGGTCGAGGTAGGGATCGTCTCTGAAGCTTTCTTT.

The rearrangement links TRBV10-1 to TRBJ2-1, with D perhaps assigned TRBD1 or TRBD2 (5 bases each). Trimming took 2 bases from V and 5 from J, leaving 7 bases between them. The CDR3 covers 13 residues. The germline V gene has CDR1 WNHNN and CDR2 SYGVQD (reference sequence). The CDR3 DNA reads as TGCGCCAGCAGTGAGGGGACGGACAATGAGCAGTTCTTC. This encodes CASSEGTDNEQFF.

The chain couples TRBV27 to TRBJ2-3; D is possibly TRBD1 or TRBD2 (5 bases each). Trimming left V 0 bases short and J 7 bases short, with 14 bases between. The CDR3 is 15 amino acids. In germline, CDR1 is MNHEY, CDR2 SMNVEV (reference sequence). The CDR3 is CASSLSANSGHTQYF. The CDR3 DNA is TGTGCCAGCAGTTTATCGGCCAACTCGGGACATACGCAGTATTTT.

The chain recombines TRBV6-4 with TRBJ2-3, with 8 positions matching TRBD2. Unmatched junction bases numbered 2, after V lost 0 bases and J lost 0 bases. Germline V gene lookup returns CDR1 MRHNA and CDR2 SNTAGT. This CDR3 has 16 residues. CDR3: CASSDSGGGSTDTQYF. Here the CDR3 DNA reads TGTGCCAGCAGTGACTCGGGCGGGGGGAGCACAGATACGCAGTATTTT.

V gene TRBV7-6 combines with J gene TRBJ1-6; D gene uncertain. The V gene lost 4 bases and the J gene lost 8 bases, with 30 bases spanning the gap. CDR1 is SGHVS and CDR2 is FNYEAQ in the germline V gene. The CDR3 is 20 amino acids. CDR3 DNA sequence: TGTGCCAGCAGCTACTCCCCCGGGAAACATTACGAGTCGGGCCATTCACCCCTCCACTTT. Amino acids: CASSYSPGKHYESGHSPLHF.

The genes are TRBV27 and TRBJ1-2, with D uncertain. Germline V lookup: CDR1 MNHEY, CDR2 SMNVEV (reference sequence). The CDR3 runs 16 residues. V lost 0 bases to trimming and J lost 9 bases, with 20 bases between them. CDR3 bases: TGTGCCAGCAGTTTATCCCGGAGCAATTCCATGTTCAGCTACACCTTC. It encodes CASSLSRSNSMFSYTF.

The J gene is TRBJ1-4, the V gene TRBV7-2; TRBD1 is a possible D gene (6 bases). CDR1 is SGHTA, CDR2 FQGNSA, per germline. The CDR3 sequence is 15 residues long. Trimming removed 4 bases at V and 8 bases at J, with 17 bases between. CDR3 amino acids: CASSSAGRGSEKLFF. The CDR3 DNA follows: TGTGCCAGCAGCTCCGCGGGCAGGGGTTCCGAAAAACTGTTTTTT.

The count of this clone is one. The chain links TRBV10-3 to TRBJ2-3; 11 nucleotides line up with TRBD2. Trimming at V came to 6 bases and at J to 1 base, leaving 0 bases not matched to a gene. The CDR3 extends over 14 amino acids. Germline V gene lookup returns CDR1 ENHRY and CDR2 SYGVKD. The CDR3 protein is CAIRTSGGTDTQYF. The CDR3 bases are TGTGCCATCAGGACTAGCGGGGGCACAGATACGCAGTATTTT.

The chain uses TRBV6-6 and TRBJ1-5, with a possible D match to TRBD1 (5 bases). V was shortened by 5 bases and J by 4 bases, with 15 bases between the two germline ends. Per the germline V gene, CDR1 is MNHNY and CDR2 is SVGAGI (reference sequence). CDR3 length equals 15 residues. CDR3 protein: CASSPPGSGNQPQHF. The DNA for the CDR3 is TGTGCCAGCAGTCCCCCTGGGTCAGGGAATCAGCCCCAGCATTTT.

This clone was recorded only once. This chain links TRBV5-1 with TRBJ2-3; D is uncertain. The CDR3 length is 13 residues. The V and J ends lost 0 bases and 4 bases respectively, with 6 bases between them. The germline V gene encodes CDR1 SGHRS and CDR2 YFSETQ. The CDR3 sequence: CASSLGAADTQYF. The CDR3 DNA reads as TGCGCCAGCAGCTTGGGGGCGGCAGATACGCAGTATTTT. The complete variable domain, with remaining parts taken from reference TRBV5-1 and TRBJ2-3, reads KAGVTQTPRYLIKTRGQQVTLSCSPISGHRSVSWYQQTPGQGLQFLFEYFSETQRNKGNFPGRFSGRQFSNSRSEMNVSTLELGDSALYLCASSLGAADTQYFGPGTRLTVL.

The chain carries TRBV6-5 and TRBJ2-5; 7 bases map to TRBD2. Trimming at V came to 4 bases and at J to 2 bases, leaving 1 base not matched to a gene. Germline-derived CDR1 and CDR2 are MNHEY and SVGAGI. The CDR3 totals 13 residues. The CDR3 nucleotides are TGTGCCAGCAGTTCGGGACTACAAGAGACCCAGTACTTC. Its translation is CASSSGLQETQYF.

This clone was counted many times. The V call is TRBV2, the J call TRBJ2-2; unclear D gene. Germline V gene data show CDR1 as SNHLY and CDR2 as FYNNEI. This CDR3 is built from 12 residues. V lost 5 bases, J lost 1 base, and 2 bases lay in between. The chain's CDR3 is CASSQNTGELFF. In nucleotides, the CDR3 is TGTGCCAGCAGTCAGAACACCGGGGAGCTGTTTTTT.

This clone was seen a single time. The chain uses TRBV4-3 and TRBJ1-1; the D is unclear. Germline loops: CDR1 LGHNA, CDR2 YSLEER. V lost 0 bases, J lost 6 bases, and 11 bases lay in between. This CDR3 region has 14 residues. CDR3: CASSQENGFAEAFF. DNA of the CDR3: TGCGCCAGCAGCCAAGAAAACGGATTTGCTGAAGCTTTCTTT.

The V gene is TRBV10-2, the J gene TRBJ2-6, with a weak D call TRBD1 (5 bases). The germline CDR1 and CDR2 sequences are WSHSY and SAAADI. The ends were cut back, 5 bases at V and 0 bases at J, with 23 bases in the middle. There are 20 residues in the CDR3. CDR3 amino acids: CASSSRQFSINLSGANVLTF. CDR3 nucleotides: TGCGCCAGCAGTTCCCGACAGTTCTCTATTAACCTCTCTGGGGCCAACGTCCTGACTTTC.

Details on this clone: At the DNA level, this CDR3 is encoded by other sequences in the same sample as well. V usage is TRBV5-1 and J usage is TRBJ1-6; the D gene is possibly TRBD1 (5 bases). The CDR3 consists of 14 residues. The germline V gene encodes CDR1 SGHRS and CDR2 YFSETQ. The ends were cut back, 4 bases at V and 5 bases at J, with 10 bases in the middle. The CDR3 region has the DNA TGCGCCAGCAGCAGGGACGGCAATAATTCACCCCTCCACTTT. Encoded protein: CASSRDGNNSPLHF.

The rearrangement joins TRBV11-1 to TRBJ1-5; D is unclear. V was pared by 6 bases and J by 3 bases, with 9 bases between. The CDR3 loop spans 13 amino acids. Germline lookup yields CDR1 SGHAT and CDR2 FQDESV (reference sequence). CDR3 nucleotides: TGTGCCAGCAGTTCCGACCACAATCAGCCCCAGCATTTT. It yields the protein CASSSDHNQPQHF.

The CDR3 loop reads CASSVSQGVYEQYF. CDR3 DNA sequence: TGTGCCAGCAGTGTATCTCAGGGGGTCTACGAGCAGTACTTC. This rearrangement joins TRBV6-1 to TRBJ2-7, with 7 positions matching TRBD1. Trimming at V came to 4 bases and at J to 3 bases, leaving 6 bases not matched to a gene. CDR1 and CDR2 (germline): MNHNS, SASEGT. CDR3 size: 14 residues.

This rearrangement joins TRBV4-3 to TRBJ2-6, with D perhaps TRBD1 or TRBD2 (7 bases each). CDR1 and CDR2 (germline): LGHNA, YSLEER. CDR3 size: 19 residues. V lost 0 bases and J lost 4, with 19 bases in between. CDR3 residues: CASSQDGEGATSGANVLTF. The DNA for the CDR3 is TGCGCCAGCAGCCAAGATGGGGAGGGGGCTACGTCGGGGGCCAACGTCCTGACTTTC.

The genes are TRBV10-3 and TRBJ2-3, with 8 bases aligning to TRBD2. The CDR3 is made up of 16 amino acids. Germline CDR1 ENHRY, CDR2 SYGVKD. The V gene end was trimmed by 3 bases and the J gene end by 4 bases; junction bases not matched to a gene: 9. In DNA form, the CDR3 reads TGTGCCATCAGTGATTTTAGCGGGGCAACCCCAGATACGCAGTATTTT. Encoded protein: CAISDFSGATPDTQYF.

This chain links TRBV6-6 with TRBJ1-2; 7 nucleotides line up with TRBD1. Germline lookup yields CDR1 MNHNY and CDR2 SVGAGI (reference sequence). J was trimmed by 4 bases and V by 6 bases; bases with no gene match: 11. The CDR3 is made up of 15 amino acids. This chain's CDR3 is CASSPTTGALYGYTF. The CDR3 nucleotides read TGTGCCAGCAGCCCCACCACAGGGGCCCTCTATGGCTACACCTTC.

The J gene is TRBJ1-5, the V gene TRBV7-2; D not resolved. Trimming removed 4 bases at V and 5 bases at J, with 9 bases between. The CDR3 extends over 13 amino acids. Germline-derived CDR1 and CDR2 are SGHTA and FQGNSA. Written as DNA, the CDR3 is TGTGCCAGCAGCTCTAGCAGCTATCAGCCCCAGCATTTT. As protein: CASSSSSYQPQHF.

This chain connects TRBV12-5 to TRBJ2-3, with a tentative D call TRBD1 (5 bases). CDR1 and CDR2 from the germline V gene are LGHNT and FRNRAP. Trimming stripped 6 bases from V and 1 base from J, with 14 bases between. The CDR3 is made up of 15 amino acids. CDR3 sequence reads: CASGKGASRTDTQYF. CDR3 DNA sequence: TGTGCTAGTGGCAAAGGGGCTAGTCGCACAGATACGCAGTATTTT.

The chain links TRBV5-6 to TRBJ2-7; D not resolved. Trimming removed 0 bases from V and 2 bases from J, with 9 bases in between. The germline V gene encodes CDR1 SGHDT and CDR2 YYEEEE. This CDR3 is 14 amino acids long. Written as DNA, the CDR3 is TGTGCCAGCAGCTTGGGGACGCAGACCTACGAGCAGTACTTC. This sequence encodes CASSLGTQTYEQYF. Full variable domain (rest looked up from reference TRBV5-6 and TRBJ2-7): DAGVTQSPTHLIKTRGQQVTLRCSPKSGHDTVSWYQQALGQGPQFIFQYYEEEERQRGNFPDRFSGHQFPNYSSELNVNALLLGDSALYLCASSLGTQTYEQYFGPGTRLTVT.

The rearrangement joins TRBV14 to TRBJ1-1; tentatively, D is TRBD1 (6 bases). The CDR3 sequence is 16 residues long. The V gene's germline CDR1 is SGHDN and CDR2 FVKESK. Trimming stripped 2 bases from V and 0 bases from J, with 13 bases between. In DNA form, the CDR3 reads TGTGCCAGCAGCCAACTCCACAGGGAGGTGAACACTGAAGCTTTCTTT. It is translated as CASSQLHREVNTEAFF.

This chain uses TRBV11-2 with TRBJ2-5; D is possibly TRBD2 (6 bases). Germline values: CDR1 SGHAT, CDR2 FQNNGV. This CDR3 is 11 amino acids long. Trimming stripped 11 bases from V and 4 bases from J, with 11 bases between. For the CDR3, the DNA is TGTGCCGGCGGGGATTTAGAGACCCAGTACTTC. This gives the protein CAGGDLETQYF.

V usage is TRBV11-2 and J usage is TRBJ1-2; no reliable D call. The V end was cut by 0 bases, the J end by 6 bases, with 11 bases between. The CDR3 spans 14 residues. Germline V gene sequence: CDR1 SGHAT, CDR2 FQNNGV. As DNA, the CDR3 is TGTGCCAGCAGCTTAGATCTCGGCGGGAATGGCTACACCTTC. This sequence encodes CASSLDLGGNGYTF.

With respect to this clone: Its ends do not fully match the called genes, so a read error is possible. The CDR3 nucleotides read TGTGCCTGGCGTGTTCGCACAGGGGTCGGGTATGGCTACACCTTC. Residues: CAWRVRTGVGYGYTF. The chain uses TRBV30 and TRBJ1-2; 7 nucleotides match TRBD1. The CDR3 is made up of 15 amino acids. The germline V gene encodes CDR1 GTSNPN and CDR2 SVGIG (reference sequence).

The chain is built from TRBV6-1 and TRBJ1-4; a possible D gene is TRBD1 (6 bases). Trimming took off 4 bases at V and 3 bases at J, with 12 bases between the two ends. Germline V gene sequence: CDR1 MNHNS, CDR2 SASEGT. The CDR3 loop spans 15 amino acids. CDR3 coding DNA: TGTGCCAGCAGTGTTGATCCAGGGGCTAATGAAAAACTGTTTTTT. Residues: CASSVDPGANEKLFF.

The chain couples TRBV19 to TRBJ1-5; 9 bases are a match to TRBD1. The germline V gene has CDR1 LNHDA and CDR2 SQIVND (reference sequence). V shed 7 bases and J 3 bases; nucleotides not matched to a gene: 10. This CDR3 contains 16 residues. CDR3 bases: TGTGCCAGTACTCGTACCGGGACAGGGAACAATCAGCCCCAGCATTTT. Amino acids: CASTRTGTGNNQPQHF.

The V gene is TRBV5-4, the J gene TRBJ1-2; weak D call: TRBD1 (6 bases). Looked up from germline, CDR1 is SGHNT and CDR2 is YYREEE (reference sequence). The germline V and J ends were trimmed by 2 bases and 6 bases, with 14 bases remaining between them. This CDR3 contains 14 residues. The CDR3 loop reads CASSFGGAHDGYTF. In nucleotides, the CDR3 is TGTGCCAGCAGCTTCGGGGGGGCGCATGATGGCTACACCTTC.

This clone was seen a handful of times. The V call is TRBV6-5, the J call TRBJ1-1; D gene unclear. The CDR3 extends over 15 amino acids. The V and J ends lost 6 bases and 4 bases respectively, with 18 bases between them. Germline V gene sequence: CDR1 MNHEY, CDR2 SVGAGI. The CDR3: CASSLLRARGTEAFF. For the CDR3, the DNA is TGTGCCAGCAGCCTCCTGAGAGCTCGCGGCACTGAAGCTTTCTTT.

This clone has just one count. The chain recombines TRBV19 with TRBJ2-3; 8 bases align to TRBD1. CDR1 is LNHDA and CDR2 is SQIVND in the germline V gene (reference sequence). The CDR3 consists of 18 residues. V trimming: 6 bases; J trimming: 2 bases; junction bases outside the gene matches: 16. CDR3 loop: CASRQFRQGSLPTDTQYF. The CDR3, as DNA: TGTGCCAGTAGGCAATTCAGACAGGGGAGCTTACCCACAGATACGCAGTATTTT.